The rows below give T cell receptor beta chains drawn from one sample of a study of CD8 T cells in ankylosing spondylitis. One entry per CDR3 protein, called by TCRdb with MiXCR from the 5' RACE reads. The profile shows around 770,000 distinct CDR3 sequences, roughly 12% of them singletons. The sequenced sample was blood, either unsorted or a sorted T cell fraction (not recorded which). Every receptor here comes from a male donor with ankylosing spondylitis. The CDR3 runs from the conserved cysteine through the conserved F or W. A D gene is named only where the DNA matches it firmly. Where a row states a size, it is once, few, many or the class of an expanded clone; other rows omit it.

CDR3nt: TGCGCCAGCAGTGCGGAGACTCCTAACTATGGCTACACCTTC; CDR3aa: CASSAETPNYGYTF; j_gene: TRBJ1-2; abundance: many; d_gene: .; v_gene: TRBV5-1
CDR3nt: TGTGCCAGTAGTATGACTCAAGAGACCCAGTACTTC; CDR3aa: CASSMTQETQYF; j_gene: TRBJ2-5; abundance: .; d_gene: .; v_gene: TRBV19
CDR3nt: TGTGCCAGCAGCTCTAAGCGGACAGCAAACTATGGCTACACCTTC; CDR3aa: CASSSKRTANYGYTF; j_gene: TRBJ1-2; abundance: .; d_gene: .; v_gene: TRBV12-3/TRBV12-4
CDR3nt: TGTGCCAGCAGCCAAGAACCCTCAGGGGCAGATACGCAGTATTTT; CDR3aa: CASSQEPSGADTQYF; j_gene: TRBJ2-3; abundance: many; d_gene: .; v_gene: TRBV4-2
CDR3nt: TGCAGTGCGACAGGGGGTAAACCTCAAGAGACCCAGTACTTC; CDR3aa: CSATGGKPQETQYF; j_gene: TRBJ2-5; abundance: .; d_gene: TRBD1; v_gene: TRBV20-1
CDR3nt: TGCGCCAGCCGAGAGGGGGTCGGGGAGCTGTTTTTT; CDR3aa: CASREGVGELFF; j_gene: TRBJ2-2; abundance: .; d_gene: .; v_gene: TRBV5-1
CDR3nt: TGTGCCAGCAGCCAAAGAAAGGAGACCCAGTACTTC; CDR3aa: CASSQRKETQYF; j_gene: TRBJ2-5; abundance: .; d_gene: .; v_gene: TRBV7-9
CDR3nt: TGTGCCAGCAGTGACGCTCTTGGTGGCTACACCTTC; CDR3aa: CASSDALGGYTF; j_gene: TRBJ1-2; abundance: .; d_gene: .; v_gene: TRBV6-4
CDR3nt: TGTGCCAGCAGCCACGACAATCAGCCCCAGCATTTT; CDR3aa: CASSHDNQPQHF; j_gene: TRBJ1-5; abundance: .; d_gene: .; v_gene: TRBV4-2
CDR3nt: TGTGCCAGCAGTTACGAGATCGGCGGGAGAAGCTCCTACGAGCAGTACTTC; CDR3aa: CASSYEIGGRSSYEQYF; j_gene: TRBJ2-7; abundance: few; d_gene: TRBD2; v_gene: TRBV6-2/TRBV6-3
CDR3nt: TGCGCCAGCAGCTTGGATGGTTCACCCCTCCACTTT; CDR3aa: CASSLDGSPLHF; j_gene: TRBJ1-6; abundance: few; d_gene: .; v_gene: TRBV4-1
CDR3nt: TGTGCCAGCTCGCAACCTTGGCAGGGGGCGATAGATACGCAGTATTTT; CDR3aa: CASSQPWQGAIDTQYF; j_gene: TRBJ2-3; abundance: few; d_gene: TRBD1; v_gene: TRBV18
CDR3nt: TGCGCCAGCAGCTTGGCCGGCGGGACTTTCGGAAACACCATATATTTT; CDR3aa: CASSLAGGTFGNTIYF; j_gene: TRBJ1-3; abundance: .; d_gene: .; v_gene: TRBV5-1
CDR3nt: TGTGCCAGCAGCTTAACGGGCAGAATCCAAGAGACCCAGTACTTC; CDR3aa: CASSLTGRIQETQYF; j_gene: TRBJ2-5; abundance: .; d_gene: .; v_gene: TRBV7-9
CDR3nt: TGCAGCGGGCGGACAGGGGAAGAGACCCAGTACTTC; CDR3aa: CSGRTGEETQYF; j_gene: TRBJ2-5; abundance: many; d_gene: TRBD1; v_gene: TRBV29-1
CDR3nt: TGTGCCAGCGGGAGCCAAGAGACCCAGTACTTC; CDR3aa: CASGSQETQYF; j_gene: TRBJ2-5; abundance: few; d_gene: .; v_gene: TRBV4-2
CDR3nt: TGTGCCAGCAGTTACGCTAGCGGCGACTACGAGCAGTACTTC; CDR3aa: CASSYASGDYEQYF; j_gene: TRBJ2-7; abundance: few; d_gene: TRBD2; v_gene: TRBV6-5
CDR3nt: TGTGCCAGCAGTTTCCATGGGGTGAACACTGAAGCTTTCTTT; CDR3aa: CASSFHGVNTEAFF; j_gene: TRBJ1-1; abundance: few; d_gene: .; v_gene: TRBV12-3/TRBV12-4
CDR3nt: TGTGCCAGCTCGTGGGGCTACATTTACGAGCAGTACTTC; CDR3aa: CASSWGYIYEQYF; j_gene: TRBJ2-7; abundance: many; d_gene: .; v_gene: TRBV6-2/TRBV6-3
CDR3nt: TGTGCTAGCAGCACAAGGACAGGAACCGGGGAGCTGTTTTTT; CDR3aa: CASSTRTGTGELFF; j_gene: TRBJ2-2; abundance: few; d_gene: TRBD1; v_gene: TRBV7-7
CDR3nt: TGCGCCAGCAGCCGGCGTGGGGGGTGGAATGAAAAACTGTTTTTT; CDR3aa: CASSRRGGWNEKLFF; j_gene: TRBJ1-4; abundance: .; d_gene: .; v_gene: TRBV4-3
CDR3nt: TGCAGTGGGTTTGGCTACACCTTC; CDR3aa: CSGFGYTF; j_gene: TRBJ1-2; abundance: few; d_gene: .; v_gene: TRBV20-1
CDR3nt: TGTGCCAGCAGCTCCCCCGGGACAGGGGCAGATACGCAGTATTTT; CDR3aa: CASSSPGTGADTQYF; j_gene: TRBJ2-3; abundance: .; d_gene: TRBD1; v_gene: TRBV7-2
CDR3nt: TGTGCCAGCTCACCCGTTGGGCCGCCGTTTGAGACCCAGTACTTC; CDR3aa: CASSPVGPPFETQYF; j_gene: TRBJ2-5; abundance: few; d_gene: .; v_gene: TRBV18
CDR3nt: TGTGCCAGCAGCCAAGATCAGGCCCACAATGAGCAGTTCTTC; CDR3aa: CASSQDQAHNEQFF; j_gene: TRBJ2-1; abundance: .; d_gene: .; v_gene: TRBV4-2
CDR3nt: TGTGCCAGCAGCCTTCTGGGGACTAGCGGGAACGAGCAGTACTTC; CDR3aa: CASSLLGTSGNEQYF; j_gene: TRBJ2-7; abundance: .; d_gene: TRBD2; v_gene: TRBV7-9
CDR3nt: TGCGCCAGCACCTCGGGGGTCGGCAGCGATGGCTACACCTTC; CDR3aa: CASTSGVGSDGYTF; j_gene: TRBJ1-2; abundance: .; d_gene: .; v_gene: TRBV5-1
CDR3nt: TGCGCCAGCAGCTTGATACGTTTTTCCGGGGAGCTGTTTTTT; CDR3aa: CASSLIRFSGELFF; j_gene: TRBJ2-2; abundance: few; d_gene: .; v_gene: TRBV5-1
CDR3nt: TGTGCCAGCAGTGGACACGTAGGAGGTGGATCTGGGGCCAACGTCCTGACTTTC; CDR3aa: CASSGHVGGGSGANVLTF; j_gene: TRBJ2-6; abundance: few; d_gene: .; v_gene: TRBV28
CDR3nt: TGCAGTGCTAGAAGCGGCCCCTCCTACAATGAGCAGTTCTTC; CDR3aa: CSARSGPSYNEQFF; j_gene: TRBJ2-1; abundance: few; d_gene: .; v_gene: TRBV20-1
CDR3nt: TGTGCCAGCAGCCCTAAAGGGGGAGCGGACGGGCCAACGCAGTATTTT; CDR3aa: CASSPKGGADGPTQYF; j_gene: TRBJ2-3; abundance: many; d_gene: .; v_gene: TRBV4-2
CDR3nt: TGTGCCAGCAGCTCTGTAGGGGGACTCACCGGGGAGCTGTTTTTT; CDR3aa: CASSSVGGLTGELFF; j_gene: TRBJ2-2; abundance: .; d_gene: .; v_gene: TRBV7-3
CDR3nt: TGTGCCAGCAGCTTAGTCCGGGAACCCGGGGAGCTGTTTTTT; CDR3aa: CASSLVREPGELFF; j_gene: TRBJ2-2; abundance: few; d_gene: .; v_gene: TRBV7-9
CDR3nt: TGCAGTGCTAGAGGTAGGCCCGATCAGCCCCAGCATTTT; CDR3aa: CSARGRPDQPQHF; j_gene: TRBJ1-5; abundance: many; d_gene: .; v_gene: TRBV20-1
CDR3nt: TGCAGTGCTAGAGACCTCGCGGGGTCCTACAATGAGCAGTTCTTC; CDR3aa: CSARDLAGSYNEQFF; j_gene: TRBJ2-1; abundance: many; d_gene: .; v_gene: TRBV20-1
CDR3nt: TGCAGTGCTACTAGTACTCTCGCTGAAGCTTTCTTT; CDR3aa: CSATSTLAEAFF; j_gene: TRBJ1-1; abundance: many; d_gene: .; v_gene: TRBV20-1
CDR3nt: TGCGCCAGCAGCTTGTTTTCGGGGTTTGACACCGGGGAGCTGTTTTTT; CDR3aa: CASSLFSGFDTGELFF; j_gene: TRBJ2-2; abundance: few; d_gene: .; v_gene: TRBV5-1
CDR3nt: TGTGCCAGCAGCAGGGGGACTCTCTTGGCAGATACGCAGTATTTT; CDR3aa: CASSRGTLLADTQYF; j_gene: TRBJ2-3; abundance: few; d_gene: .; v_gene: TRBV5-4
CDR3nt: TGCAGTGCCACCACGGCGCTTGGCTACACCTTC; CDR3aa: CSATTALGYTF; j_gene: TRBJ1-2; abundance: many; d_gene: .; v_gene: TRBV20-1
CDR3nt: TGCAGTGCTAGAGATCGCCAGGGTCTAGCCTACGAGCAGTACTTC; CDR3aa: CSARDRQGLAYEQYF; j_gene: TRBJ2-7; abundance: few; d_gene: .; v_gene: TRBV20-1
CDR3nt: TGCGCCAGCAGCCAAGTGCCCAGCGGGAGGGCCCTAGAGACCCAGTACTTC; CDR3aa: CASSQVPSGRALETQYF; j_gene: TRBJ2-5; abundance: many; d_gene: TRBD2; v_gene: TRBV4-3